The 14 T cell receptor beta chains listed next were all sequenced from one sample in a study of cytomegalovirus exposure and HLA in healthy donors. The PCR used 60 Vbeta and 13 Jbeta primers. The data were produced by immunoSEQ multiplex PCR, yet TCRdb's version contains in-frame clones alone and is incomplete. In the table there are 120,000 to 150,000 clones, about three quarters of which are singletons. The sequenced sample was PBMCs. Receptor source: a human donor in good health.

The CDR3 here is CASQAYYGYTF. CDR3 coding DNA: TGTGCCAGTCAGGCTTACTATGGCTACACCTTC. The chain joins TRBV19 to TRBJ1-2; no clear D. This CDR3 has 11 residues. In germline, CDR1 is LNHDA, CDR2 SQIVND (reference sequence). The V gene lost 8 bases and the J gene lost 3 bases, with 7 bases spanning the gap.

The chain has TRBV9 and TRBJ2-1; TRBD2 agrees at 8 bases. The CDR3 loop spans 16 amino acids. Germline values: CDR1 SGDLS, CDR2 YYNGEE. The trim removed 0 bases at V and 10 bases at J, leaving 12 bases unmatched. CDR3 amino acids: CASSVGGGSPTIEQFF. The CDR3 nucleotides read TGTGCCAGCAGCGTAGGCGGGGGGTCCCCCACAATAGAGCAGTTCTTC.

In DNA, the CDR3 is TGTGCCAGCAGCTTTCTCCAGGGGTCGGCCGAGCAGTACTTC. This translates into CASSFLQGSAEQYF. This rearrangement joins TRBV5-4 to TRBJ2-7, with D perhaps matching TRBD1 (6 bases). The CDR3 length is 14 residues. Germline-derived CDR1 and CDR2 are SGHNT and YYREEE (reference sequence). V lost 2 bases to trimming and J lost 6 bases, with 15 bases between them.

V gene TRBV6-6 combines with J gene TRBJ2-7; D is unresolved. There are 15 residues in the CDR3. Germline V gene lookup returns CDR1 MNHNY and CDR2 SVGAGI (reference sequence). V dropped 0 bases and J dropped 1 base, with 10 bases sitting between them. CDR3 sequence reads: CASSYSGGLSYEQYF. CDR3 DNA sequence: TGTGCCAGCAGTTACTCGGGTGGGCTTTCCTACGAGCAGTACTTC.

This clone was seen a few times. The rearrangement links TRBV4-1 to TRBJ2-1; 7 nucleotides match TRBD1. The trim removed 5 bases at V and 12 bases at J, leaving 10 bases unmatched. Germline V gene lookup returns CDR1 MGHRA and CDR2 YSYEKL. The CDR3 sequence is 13 residues long. Here the CDR3 reads CASSDDRDFGQFF. The CDR3 DNA follows: TGCGCCAGCAGCGATGACAGGGATTTCGGGCAGTTCTTC.

The V call is TRBV6-5, the J call TRBJ2-7, with D uncertain. Trimming removed 5 bases from V and 0 bases from J, with 5 bases in between. CDR3 length: 12 residues. Germline values: CDR1 MNHEY, CDR2 SVGAGI. The CDR3 here is CASSPTSYEQYF. In DNA, the CDR3 is TGTGCCAGCAGTCCTACCTCCTACGAGCAGTACTTC.

Here the CDR3 reads CASSDPGLAGSFNEQFF. For the CDR3, the DNA is TGTGCCAGCAGTGACCCGGGACTAGCGGGGTCGTTCAATGAGCAGTTCTTC. This chain joins TRBV6-1 and TRBJ2-1, with 13 nucleotides matching TRBD2. CDR1 and CDR2 from the germline V gene are MNHNS and SASEGT. This CDR3 spans 17 amino acids. V gave up 3 bases and J gave up 6 bases; unmatched junction bases: 8.

This clone was seen only a few times. The chain recombines TRBV5-1 with TRBJ1-1; 8 bases are shared with TRBD1. Germline V gives CDR1 SGHRS, CDR2 YFSETQ. The CDR3 is made up of 14 amino acids. The V gene end was trimmed by 6 bases and the J gene end by 0 bases; junction bases not matched to a gene: 4. The CDR3 DNA is TGCGCCAGCACCGAGACAGGGGTGAACACTGAAGCTTTCTTT. It yields the protein CASTETGVNTEAFF. Based on the CDR3 plus reference TRBV5-1 and TRBJ1-1, the full variable domain is KAGVTQTPRYLIKTRGQQVTLSCSPISGHRSVSWYQQTPGQGLQFLFEYFSETQRNKGNFPGRFSGRQFSNSRSEMNVSTLELGDSALYLCASTETGVNTEAFFGQGTRLTVV.

This clone turned up a few times. The genes are TRBV10-3 and TRBJ2-2; D is unclear. V was cut by 10 bases and J by 0 bases, with 15 bases left in between. The germline gives CDR1 ENHRY, CDR2 SYGVKD. The CDR3 spans 15 residues. The chain's CDR3 is CATQAGTANTGELFF. CDR3 coding DNA: TGTGCCACACAAGCCGGAACAGCGAACACCGGGGAGCTGTTTTTT.

A few counts support this clone. The chain is built from TRBV5-1 and TRBJ2-3, with D tentatively TRBD2 (5 bases). Germline V gene lookup returns CDR1 SGHRS and CDR2 YFSETQ. CDR3 length: 12 residues. Trimming shortened V by 0 bases and J by 11 bases, and 10 bases separated the two germline ends. CDR3 sequence: CASSLELEVQYF. For the CDR3, the DNA is TGCGCCAGCAGCTTGGAACTAGAGGTGCAGTATTTT.

The chain carries TRBV5-1 and TRBJ2-3; the match to TRBD2 covers 9 bases. Germline CDR1 reads SGHRS; CDR2 reads YFSETQ. The CDR3 runs to 16 residues. Trimming at V came to 0 bases and at J to 2 bases, leaving 4 bases not matched to a gene. CDR3: CASSLGLAGNTDTQYF. CDR3 nucleotide sequence: TGCGCCAGCAGCTTGGGGCTAGCGGGGAACACAGATACGCAGTATTTT.

The sample holds a few counts of this clone. This sequence joins TRBV13 and TRBJ2-5; 9 positions agree with TRBD2. V dropped 5 bases and J dropped 2; count of bases not matched to a gene: 9. CDR1 and CDR2 (germline): PRHDT, FYEKMQ (reference sequence). The CDR3 is made up of 16 amino acids. As DNA, the CDR3 is TGTGCCAGCAGCCCAACGGGGCGGGGGGGACAAGAGACCCAGTACTTC. Translating it yields CASSPTGRGGQETQYF. The full variable domain, completed using reference TRBV13 and TRBJ2-5, is AAGVIQSPRHLIKEKRETATLKCYPIPRHDTVYWYQQGPGQDPQFLISFYEKMQSDKGSIPDRFSAQQFSDYHSELNMSSLELGDSALYFCASSPTGRGGQETQYFGPGTRLLVL.

The chain joins TRBV7-9 to TRBJ1-1; 8 positions match TRBD1. J was trimmed by 5 bases and V by 5 bases; bases with no gene match: 7. Germline V gives CDR1 SEHNR, CDR2 FQNEAQ (reference sequence). The CDR3 runs to 14 residues. The CDR3 loop reads CASSQDRVVTEAFF. The CDR3 nucleotides are TGTGCCAGCAGCCAGGACAGGGTTGTTACTGAAGCTTTCTTT.

The V call is TRBV19, the J call TRBJ1-1; 7 positions agree with TRBD1. Losses at the gene ends were 7 bases for V and 6 bases for J; bases not matched to a gene: 5. Per the germline V gene, CDR1 is LNHDA and CDR2 is SQIVND (reference sequence). The CDR3 sequence is 12 residues long. The CDR3 DNA reads TGTGCCAGTACCGGGACAGTCCCTGAAGCTTTCTTT. Amino acids: CASTGTVPEAFF. The full variable domain, with the rest looked up from reference TRBV19 and TRBJ1-1, is DGGITQSPKYLFRKEGQNVTLSCEQNLNHDAMYWYRQDPGQGLRLIYYSQIVNDFQKGDIAEGYSVSREKKESFPLTVTSAQKNPTAFYLCASTGTVPEAFFGQGTRLTVV.